This TCR beta chain comes out of a study of blood T cell repertoires in COVID-19. Study context: T cells, B-cell-depleted T cells, or PBMCs provided the cDNA or gDNA that served as material.

Clones were sequenced by immunoSEQ multiplex PCR, and TCRdb holds only the in-frame ones, with some missing. The table lists about 70,000 clones, about 83% of them singletons, with around 20% in the top ten. The ends were cut back, 2 bases at V and 7 bases at J, with 14 bases in the middle. CDR1 MNHNS and CDR2 SASEGT come from the germline V gene. There are 14 residues in the CDR3. The J gene is TRBJ1-2, the V gene TRBV6-1, with a tentative D call TRBD1 (6 bases). The source of this sequence is a woman of 80 years or more with acute or convalescent COVID-19. What was sequenced was peripheral blood. The CDR3 protein is CASSEWGLGAGYTF. Written as DNA, the CDR3 is TGTGCCAGCAGTGAATGGGGGCTAGGGGCTGGCTACACCTTC.